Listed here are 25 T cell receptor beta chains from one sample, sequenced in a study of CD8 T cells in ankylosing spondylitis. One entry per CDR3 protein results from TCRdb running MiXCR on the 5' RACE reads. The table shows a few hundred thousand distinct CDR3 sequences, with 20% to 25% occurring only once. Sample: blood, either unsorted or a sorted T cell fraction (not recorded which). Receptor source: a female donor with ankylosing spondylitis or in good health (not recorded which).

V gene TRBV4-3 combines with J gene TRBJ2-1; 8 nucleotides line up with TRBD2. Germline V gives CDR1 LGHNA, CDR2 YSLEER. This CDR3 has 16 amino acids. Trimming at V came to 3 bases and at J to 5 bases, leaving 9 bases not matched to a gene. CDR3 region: CASSHLPGSGNNEQFF. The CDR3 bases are TGCGCCAGCAGCCACCTACCGGGTAGCGGGAACAATGAGCAGTTCTTC.

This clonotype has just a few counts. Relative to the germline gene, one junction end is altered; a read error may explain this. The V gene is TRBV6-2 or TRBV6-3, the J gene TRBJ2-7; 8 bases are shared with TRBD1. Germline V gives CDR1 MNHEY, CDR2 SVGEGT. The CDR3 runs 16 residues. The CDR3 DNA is TGTGCCAGCAGTCACTCCACAGGACAGGGATACTACGAGCAGTACTTC. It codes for CASSHSTGQGYYEQYF.

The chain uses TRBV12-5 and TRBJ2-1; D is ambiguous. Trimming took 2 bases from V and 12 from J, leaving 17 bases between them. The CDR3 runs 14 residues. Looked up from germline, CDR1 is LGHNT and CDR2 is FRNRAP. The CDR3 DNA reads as TGTGCTAGTGGTTTGATAGTCGACGACTCGGTGCAGTTCTTC. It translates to CASGLIVDDSVQFF.

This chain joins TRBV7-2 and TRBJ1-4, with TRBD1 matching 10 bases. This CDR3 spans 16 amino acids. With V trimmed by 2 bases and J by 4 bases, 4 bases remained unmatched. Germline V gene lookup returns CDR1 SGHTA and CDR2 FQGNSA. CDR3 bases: TGTGCCAGCAGCTTAAGGGGGACAGGGGTTAATGAAAAACTGTTTTTT. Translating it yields CASSLRGTGVNEKLFF.

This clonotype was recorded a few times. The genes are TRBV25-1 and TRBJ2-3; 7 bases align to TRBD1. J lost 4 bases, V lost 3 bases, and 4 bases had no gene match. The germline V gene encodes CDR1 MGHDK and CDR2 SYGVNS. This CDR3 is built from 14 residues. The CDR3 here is CASSELQGSDTQYF. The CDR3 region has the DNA TGTGCCAGCAGTGAGTTACAGGGGTCAGATACGCAGTATTTT.

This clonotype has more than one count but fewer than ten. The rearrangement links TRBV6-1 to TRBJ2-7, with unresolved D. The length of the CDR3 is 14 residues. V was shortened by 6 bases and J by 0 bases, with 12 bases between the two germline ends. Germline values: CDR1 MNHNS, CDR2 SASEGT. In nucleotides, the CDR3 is TGTGCCAGCAGCCCCAGGCACGGCTCCTACGAGCAGTACTTC. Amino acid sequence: CASSPRHGSYEQYF.

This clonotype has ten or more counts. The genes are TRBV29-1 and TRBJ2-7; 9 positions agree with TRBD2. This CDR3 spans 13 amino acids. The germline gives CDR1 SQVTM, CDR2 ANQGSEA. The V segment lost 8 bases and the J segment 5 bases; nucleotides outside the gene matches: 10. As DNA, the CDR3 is TGCAGCTTTTTGGCGGGAGGGCCAGACGAGCAGTACTTC. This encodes CSFLAGGPDEQYF.

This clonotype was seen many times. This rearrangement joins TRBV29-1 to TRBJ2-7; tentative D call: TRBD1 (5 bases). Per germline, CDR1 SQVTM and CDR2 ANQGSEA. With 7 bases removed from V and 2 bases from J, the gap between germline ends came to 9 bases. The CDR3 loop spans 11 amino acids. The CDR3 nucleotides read TGCAGCGGCCAGGGCCCCTACGAGCAGTACTTC. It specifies CSGQGPYEQYF.

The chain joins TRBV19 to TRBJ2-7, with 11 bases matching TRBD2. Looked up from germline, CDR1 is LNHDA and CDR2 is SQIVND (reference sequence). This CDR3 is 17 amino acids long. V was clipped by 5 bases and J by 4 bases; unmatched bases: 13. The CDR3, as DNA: TGTGCCAGTAGTTCATTCCGACTAGCGGGGTATCCGTACGAGCAGTACTTC. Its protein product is CASSSFRLAGYPYEQYF.

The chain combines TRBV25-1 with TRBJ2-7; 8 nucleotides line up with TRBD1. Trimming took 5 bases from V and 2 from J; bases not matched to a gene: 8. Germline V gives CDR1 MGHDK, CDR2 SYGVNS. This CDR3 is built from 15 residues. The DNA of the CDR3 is TGTGCCAGCAGTTTAACCGGGACAGGCACCTACGAGCAGTACTTC. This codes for CASSLTGTGTYEQYF.

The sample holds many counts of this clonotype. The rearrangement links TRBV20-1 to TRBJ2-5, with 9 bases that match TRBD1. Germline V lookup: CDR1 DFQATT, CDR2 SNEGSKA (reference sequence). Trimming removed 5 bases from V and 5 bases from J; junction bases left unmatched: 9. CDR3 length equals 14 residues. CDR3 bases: TGCAGTGCTGCTAGACAGGGGGTGAGGGAGACCCAGTACTTC. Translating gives CSAARQGVRETQYF.

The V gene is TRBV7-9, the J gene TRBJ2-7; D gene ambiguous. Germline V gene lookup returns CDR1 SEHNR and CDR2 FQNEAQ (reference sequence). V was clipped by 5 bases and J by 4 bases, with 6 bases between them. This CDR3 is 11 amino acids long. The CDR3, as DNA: TGTGCCAGCAGCCAACTATACGAGCAGTACTTC. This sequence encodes CASSQLYEQYF.

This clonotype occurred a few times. The CDR3, as DNA: TGTGCCAGCAGCTTAAGGGGTCGGTCCGGCAGTGAGCAGTTCTTC. This codes for CASSLRGRSGSEQFF. V is TRBV11-2 and J is TRBJ2-1; D might be TRBD1 (5 bases). The CDR3 runs 15 residues. The germline V and J ends were trimmed by 2 bases and 9 bases, with 17 bases remaining between them. The germline gives CDR1 SGHAT, CDR2 FQNNGV.

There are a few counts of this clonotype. The DNA of the CDR3 is TGTGCCAGCAGCCCCGGGGATAACAATGAAAAACTGTTTTTT. Protein sequence: CASSPGDNNEKLFF. The J gene is TRBJ1-4, the V gene TRBV3-1; D is uncertain. The CDR3 runs to 14 residues. V was trimmed by 4 bases and J by 5 bases, leaving 11 bases between them. Germline CDR1 is LGHDT and CDR2 is YNNKEL (reference sequence).

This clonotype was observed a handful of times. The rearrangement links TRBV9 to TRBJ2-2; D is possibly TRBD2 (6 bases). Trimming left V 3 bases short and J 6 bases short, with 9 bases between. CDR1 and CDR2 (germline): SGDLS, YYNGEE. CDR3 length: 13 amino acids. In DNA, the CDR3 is TGTGCCAGCAGCGGACTAGAACCCGGGGAGCTGTTTTTT. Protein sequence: CASSGLEPGELFF.

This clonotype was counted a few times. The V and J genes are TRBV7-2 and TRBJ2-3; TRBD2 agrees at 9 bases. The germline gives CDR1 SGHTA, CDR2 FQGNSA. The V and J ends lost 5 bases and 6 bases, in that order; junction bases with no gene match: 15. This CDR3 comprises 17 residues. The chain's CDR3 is CASSPPASGTKGDTQYF. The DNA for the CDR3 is TGTGCCAGCAGCCCACCGGCTAGCGGGACCAAAGGGGATACGCAGTATTTT.

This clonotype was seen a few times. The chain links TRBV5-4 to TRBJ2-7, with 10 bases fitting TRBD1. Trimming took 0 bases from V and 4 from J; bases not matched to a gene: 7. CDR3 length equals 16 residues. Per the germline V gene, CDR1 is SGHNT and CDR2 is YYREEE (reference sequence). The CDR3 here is CASSLGSRDRGYEQYF. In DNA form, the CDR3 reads TGTGCCAGCAGCTTGGGGAGCCGGGACAGGGGTTACGAGCAGTACTTC.

CDR3 loop: CASSRLADEQFF. The CDR3 bases are TGTGCCAGCAGCCGTCTAGCTGATGAGCAGTTCTTC. The V call is TRBV7-2, the J call TRBJ2-1; D is possibly TRBD2 (5 bases). The CDR3 covers 12 residues. With 5 bases removed from V and 8 bases from J, the gap between germline ends came to 10 bases. In germline, CDR1 is SGHTA, CDR2 FQGNSA. The variable domain in full, with the rest retrieved from reference TRBV7-2 and TRBJ2-1, is GAGVSQSPSNKVTEKGKDVELRCDPISGHTALYWYRQSLGQGLEFLIYFQGNSAPDKSGLPSDRFSAERTGGSVSTLTIQRTQQEDSAVYLCASSRLADEQFFGPGTRLTVL.

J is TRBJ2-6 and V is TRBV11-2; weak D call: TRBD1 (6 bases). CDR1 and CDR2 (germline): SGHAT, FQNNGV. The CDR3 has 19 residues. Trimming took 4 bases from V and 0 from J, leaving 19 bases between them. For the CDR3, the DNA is TGTGCCAGCAGCTATACGAGCACAGGGTTCGACTCTGGGGCCAACGTCCTGACTTTC. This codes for CASSYTSTGFDSGANVLTF.

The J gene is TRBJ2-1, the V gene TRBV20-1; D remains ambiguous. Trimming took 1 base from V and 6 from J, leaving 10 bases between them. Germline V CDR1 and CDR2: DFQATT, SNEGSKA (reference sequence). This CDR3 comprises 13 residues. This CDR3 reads CSARGRFSNEQFF. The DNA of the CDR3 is TGCAGTGCTAGAGGCCGATTTAGCAATGAGCAGTTCTTC.

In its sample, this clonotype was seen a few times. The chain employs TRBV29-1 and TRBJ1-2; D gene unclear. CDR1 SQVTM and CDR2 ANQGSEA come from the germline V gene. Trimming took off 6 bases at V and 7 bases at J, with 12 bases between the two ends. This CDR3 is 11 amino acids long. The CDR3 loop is CSVLGSSGYTF. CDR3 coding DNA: TGCAGCGTCTTGGGCTCGAGTGGCTACACCTTC.

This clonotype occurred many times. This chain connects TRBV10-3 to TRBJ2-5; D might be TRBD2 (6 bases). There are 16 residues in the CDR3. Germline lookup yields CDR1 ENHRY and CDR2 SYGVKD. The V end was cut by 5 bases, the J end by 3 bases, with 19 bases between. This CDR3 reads CAISPFGGGGKETQYF. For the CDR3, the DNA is TGTGCCATCAGTCCGTTTGGAGGAGGCGGGAAAGAGACCCAGTACTTC.

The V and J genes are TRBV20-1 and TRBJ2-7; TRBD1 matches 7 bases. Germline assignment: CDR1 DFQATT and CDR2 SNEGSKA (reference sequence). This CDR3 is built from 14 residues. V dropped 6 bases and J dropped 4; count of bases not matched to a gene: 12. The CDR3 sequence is CSASGRYRGYEQYF. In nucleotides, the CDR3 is TGCAGTGCATCGGGACGGTACAGGGGTTACGAGCAGTACTTC.

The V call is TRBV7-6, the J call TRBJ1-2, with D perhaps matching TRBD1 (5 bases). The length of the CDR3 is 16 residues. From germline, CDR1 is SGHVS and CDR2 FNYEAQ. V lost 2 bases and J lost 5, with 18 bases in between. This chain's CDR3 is CASSLLSGEGIYGYTF. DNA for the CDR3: TGTGCCAGCAGCTTACTAAGCGGGGAGGGGATATATGGCTACACCTTC.

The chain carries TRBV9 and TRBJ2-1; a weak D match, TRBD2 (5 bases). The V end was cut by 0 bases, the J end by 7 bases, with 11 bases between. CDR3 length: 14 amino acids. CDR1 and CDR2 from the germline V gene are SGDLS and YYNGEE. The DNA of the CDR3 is TGTGCCAGCAGCGTAGAAGCGGAGTCGAATGAGCAGTTCTTC. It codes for CASSVEAESNEQFF.